This T cell receptor beta chain originates from a study of cytomegalovirus exposure and HLA in healthy donors. Trimming stripped 5 bases from V and 5 bases from J, with 10 bases between. The CDR3 extends over 13 amino acids. Germline values: CDR1 LNHDA, CDR2 SQIVND (reference sequence). Vbeta (60) and Jbeta (13) primers were used in the PCR. Repertoires were generated with immunoSEQ multiplex PCR, while TCRdb's copy carries only in-frame clones and drops some. The data show approximately 85,000 clones, approximately 80% seen once. The V and J genes are TRBV19 and TRBJ1-5; D may be TRBD1 (6 bases). Sequencing input: PBMCs. The sequence derives from a middle-aged man in good health and CMV-seropositive. The CDR3 loop is CASSLYRDQPQHF. The CDR3 DNA follows: TGTGCCAGTAGTCTGTACAGGGATCAGCCCCAGCATTTT.